This TCR beta chain is from a study of T-cell memory formation after mild COVID-19. MiXCR, run by TCRdb on the 5' RACE reads, gives a single entry per CDR3 protein. This table holds about 110,000 distinct CDR3 sequences, around 12% found once. The sequence was obtained from an adult woman who had mild COVID-19 (a few samples of this study predate the infection). Cell type and time point are not known. Sample: PBMCs or a T cell subset sorted from them (not recorded which).

CDR3 in amino acids: CASSMSRGMYEQYF. In nucleotides, the CDR3 is TGTGCCAGCAGCATGAGTCGCGGGATGTACGAGCAGTACTTC. The rearrangement joins TRBV12-3 or TRBV12-4 to TRBJ2-7, with D perhaps matching TRBD2 (6 bases). The ends were cut back, 6 bases at V and 4 bases at J, with 16 bases in the middle. The CDR3 length is 14 residues.